The rows below give T cell receptor beta chains drawn from one sample of a study of blood T cell repertoires in COVID-19. This table comes from immunoSEQ multiplex PCR, and its TCRdb copy is limited to in-frame clones, with some not included. This table has about 380,000 clones, around 90% appearing once. Material: peripheral blood. The receptor source for this set is a middle-aged man with acute or convalescent COVID-19. The CDR3 runs from the conserved cysteine through the conserved F or W. The D gene is left open where the match is weak. Expanded clones are given a class, and other clones once, few, many or no size at all.

>once|15|TRBJ1-1|.|TRBV2
CATSVGSGLNTEAFF
TGTGCCACCTCGGTAGGTTCAGGGCTGAACACTGAAGCTTTCTTT
>.|15|TRBJ1-5|.|TRBV19
CASSIGTGRNQPQHF
TGTGCCAGTAGTATTGGCACAGGGCGCAATCAGCCCCAGCATTTT
>.|14|TRBJ1-2|.|TRBV29-1
CSAFQWDTIYGYTF
TGCAGCGCATTTCAGTGGGACACCATCTATGGCTACACCTTC
>once|15|TRBJ2-2|.|TRBV7-3
CASSQRGSYTGELFF
TGTGCCAGCAGCCAAAGGGGATCGTACACCGGGGAGCTGTTTTTT
>.|14|TRBJ2-7|.|TRBV24-1
CATSDSRTGGEQYF
TGTGCCACCAGTGACAGCAGAACCGGGGGCGAGCAGTACTTC
>.|12|TRBJ1-2|TRBD1|TRBV13
CASSWDRVGYTF
TGTGCCAGCAGCTGGGACAGGGTAGGCTACACCTTC
>once|15|TRBJ2-1|TRBD2|TRBV4-1
CASSPTSGSQYEQFF
TGCGCCAGCAGCCCTACTAGCGGGAGTCAGTATGAGCAGTTCTTC
>.|15|TRBJ2-6|.|TRBV9
CASSSRGSGANVLTF
TGTGCCAGCAGCTCAAGGGGTTCCGGGGCCAACGTCCTGACTTTC
>.|18|TRBJ2-6|TRBD1|TRBV19
CASSSSPGTVSGANVLTF
TGTGCCAGTAGTTCCAGTCCCGGGACAGTTTCTGGGGCCAACGTCCTGACTTTC
>many|14|TRBJ1-2|TRBD1|TRBV19
CASSIGQGNYGYTF
TGTGCCAGTAGTATAGGACAGGGAAACTATGGCTACACCTTC
>.|13|TRBJ2-3|.|TRBV12-1
CASSHGSTDTQYF
TGTGCCAGCAGTCACGGGAGCACAGATACGCAGTATTTT
>.|14|TRBJ2-1|TRBD2|TRBV6-5
CASSLAGGPHEQFF
TGTGCCAGCAGTTTAGCGGGAGGGCCCCATGAGCAGTTCTTC
>.|15|TRBJ2-1|TRBD2|TRBV4-3
CASSQVWGGLGEQFF
TGCGCCAGCAGCCAAGTTTGGGGGGGTTTGGGTGAGCAGTTCTTC
>.|13|TRBJ1-3|.|TRBV5-1
CASSPGSGNTIYF
TGCGCCAGCAGTCCGGGGTCTGGAAACACCATATATTTT
>.|17|TRBJ2-4|.|TRBV7-9
CASSFPLGEVAKNIQYF
TGTGCCAGCAGCTTTCCCCTAGGGGAGGTAGCCAAAAACATTCAGTACTTC
>.|15|TRBJ2-3|TRBD2|TRBV6-5
CASSRLAGAPDTQYF
TGTGCCAGCAGTCGACTAGCGGGAGCCCCAGATACGCAGTATTTT
>few|15|TRBJ2-7|TRBD2|TRBV11-2
CASSLEAGGSYEQYF
TGTGCCAGCAGCTTAGAGGCGGGAGGATCCTACGAGCAGTACTTC
>once|14|TRBJ1-6|TRBD1|TRBV5-1
CASSGQQGGSPLHF
TGCGCCAGCAGCGGACAACAGGGGGGCTCACCCCTCCACTTT
>few|15|TRBJ1-5|.|TRBV19
CASRITENSNQPQHF
TGTGCCAGTAGGATAACTGAGAATAGCAATCAGCCCCAGCATTTT
>.|13|TRBJ1-2|.|TRBV7-9
CASSSDRAYGYTF
TGTGCCAGCAGCTCGGACAGAGCCTATGGCTACACCTTC
>.|15|TRBJ1-3|.|TRBV9
CASSVEAGAGNTIYF
TGTGCCAGCAGCGTAGAGGCAGGGGCTGGAAACACCATATATTTT
>.|16|TRBJ2-7|TRBD2|TRBV28
CASSLSRLAGSYEQYF
TGTGCCAGCAGTTTATCGCGACTAGCGGGGTCCTACGAGCAGTACTTC
>few|14|TRBJ1-2|.|TRBV11-2
CASSLIWGGEGYTF
TGTGCCAGCAGCTTGATTTGGGGGGGAGAGGGCTACACCTTC
>.|15|TRBJ1-2|TRBD1|TRBV6-6
CASSSRQGVDYGYTF
TGTGCCAGCAGTTCGCGACAGGGGGTCGACTATGGCTACACCTTC
>.|15|TRBJ2-3|.|TRBV19
CASGHDRFSTDTQYF
TGTGCCAGTGGGCATGACAGGTTTAGCACAGATACGCAGTATTTT
>.|14|TRBJ1-1|.|TRBV5-1
CASSLDIGSTEAFF
TGCGCCAGCAGCTTGGACATCGGGAGCACTGAAGCTTTCTTT
>.|13|TRBJ1-1|.|TRBV29-1
CSVDVSGSTEAFF
TGCAGCGTTGACGTATCAGGATCGACTGAAGCTTTCTTT
>.|16|TRBJ1-5|.|TRBV10-3
CAISESWGVGNQPQHF
TGTGCCATCAGTGAGTCTTGGGGGGTAGGCAATCAGCCCCAGCATTTT
>.|14|TRBJ2-1|TRBD2|TRBV11-2
CASSSGLAGDEQFF
TGTGCCAGCAGCTCCGGACTAGCGGGGGATGAGCAGTTCTTC
>.|14|TRBJ2-7|TRBD1|TRBV27
CASRIRTGPYEQYF
TGTGCCAGCAGGATAAGGACAGGTCCCTACGAGCAGTACTTC
>.|16|TRBJ2-3|.|TRBV13
CASSVKAPHGADTQYF
TGTGCCAGCAGCGTAAAAGCCCCTCACGGGGCAGATACGCAGTATTTT
>few|14|TRBJ2-1|.|TRBV30
CAWAPGIRNNEQFF
TGTGCCTGGGCCCCCGGGATTAGGAACAATGAGCAGTTCTTC
>.|15|TRBJ2-2|TRBD1|TRBV2
CASTRDRGHTGELFF
TGTGCCAGCACCCGGGACAGGGGGCACACCGGGGAGCTGTTTTTT
>.|17|TRBJ2-1|.|TRBV7-2
CASSSPQASLIGNEQFF
TGTGCCAGCAGCTCGCCCCAAGCGTCCCTAATCGGCAATGAGCAGTTCTTC
>.|15|TRBJ2-4|.|TRBV3-1/TRBV3-2
CASSQKIRVGNIQYF
TGTGCCAGCAGCCAGAAGATACGGGTGGGAAACATTCAGTACTTC
>.|15|TRBJ2-1|TRBD2|TRBV10-3
CAISALTGGSDEQFF
TGTGCCATCAGTGCATTAACCGGCGGGAGCGATGAGCAGTTCTTC
>.|14|TRBJ2-7|TRBD2|TRBV27
CASSLSAGGYEQYF
TGTGCCAGCAGTTTATCAGCGGGAGGCTACGAGCAGTACTTC
>.|14|TRBJ1-1|.|TRBV12-5
CASGLYGGNTEAFF
TGTGCTAGTGGTTTGTACGGGGGTAACACTGAAGCTTTCTTT
>.|16|TRBJ2-1|TRBD1|TRBV30
CAWSHPTGGPYNEQFF
TGTGCCTGGAGTCATCCTACAGGGGGTCCCTACAATGAGCAGTTCTTC
>.|14|TRBJ2-7|TRBD1|TRBV7-6
CASSPGTVGYEQYF
TGTGCCAGCAGCCCCGGGACAGTCGGCTACGAGCAGTACTTC
>once|13|TRBJ2-3|TRBD1|TRBV28
CASNVQGADTQYF
TGTGCCAGCAACGTTCAGGGGGCAGATACGCAGTATTTT
>.|11|TRBJ1-1|.|TRBV12-3/TRBV12-4
CASSRTVEAFF
TGTGCCAGCAGCCGGACAGTGGAAGCTTTCTTT
>.|15|TRBJ1-6|.|TRBV18
CASSPRADTDSPLHF
TGTGCCAGCTCACCACGAGCCGATACCGATTCACCCCTCCACTTT
>few|12|TRBJ1-3|TRBD1|TRBV12-3/TRBV12-4
CALGQGVNTIYF
TGTGCCCTCGGACAGGGGGTCAACACCATATATTTT
>.|15|TRBJ1-6|TRBD1|TRBV5-1
CASSTLTGNNSPLHF
TGCGCCAGCAGCACGTTGACAGGGAACAATTCACCCCTCCACTTT
>.|12|TRBJ2-5|.|TRBV12-3/TRBV12-4
CASSFHSETQYF
TGTGCCAGCAGTTTCCACTCTGAGACCCAGTACTTC